These 7 T cell receptor beta chains came from one sample sequenced in a study of tumor-infiltrating lymphocytes in primary liver carcinoma. Extraction of RNA together with DNA used roughly 18-32 mg of unsorted bulk tissue. Total RNA amounting to 450 to 500 ng was the source from which TCR beta cDNA was made with a constant-region primer. Slightly modified ARM-PCR, run as three nested multiplex PCR rounds, produced the TCR beta libraries. TRBV1-TRBV30 forward primers and a C-beta reverse primer were used in the first two PCR rounds, which each ran for approximately 11 cycles. Each CDR3 protein gets one entry after TCRdb re-called the multiplex PCR reads with MiXCR. The sample shows 75,000 or so distinct CDR3 sequences, nearly 70% of them seen only once. Material for sequencing was liver tumor tissue from sampling region 4. Regarding subset: tumor region T4, right-lateral pole. Source of these receptors: a man aged 40-49 years with primary liver carcinoma and hepatitis B virus infection.

About this clonotype itself: A read error may explain this, as a much larger clone is one base away. V gene TRBV5-1 combines with J gene TRBJ2-7; D remains ambiguous. V was trimmed by 6 bases and J by 0 bases, leaving 10 bases between them. The CDR3 covers 13 residues. Germline V gives CDR1 SGHRS, CDR2 YFSETQ. CDR3 DNA sequence: TGCGCCAGCACGACAAGGGCCTCCTACGAGCAGTACTTC. Protein product: CASTTRASYEQYF. The full variable domain, in which reference TRBV5-1 and TRBJ2-7 provide the parts outside the CDR3, is KAGVTQTPRYLIKTRGQQVTLSCSPISGHRSVSWYQQTPGQGLQFLFEYFSETQRNKGNFPGRFSGRQFSNSRSEMNVSTLELGDSALYLCASTTRASYEQYFGPGTRLTVT.

About this clonotype: The junction differs from germline at one of its ends, possibly a read error. The genes are TRBV5-1 and TRBJ2-3; TRBD1 is a possible D gene (6 bases). Looked up from germline, CDR1 is SGHRS and CDR2 is YFSETQ. The CDR3 consists of 12 residues. The CDR3 reads CANRGQLDTQYF. The CDR3 nucleotides are TGTGCCAACAGAGGACAGTTAGATACGCAGTATTTT.

This clonotype was detected many times. V gene TRBV28 combines with J gene TRBJ2-7, with D possibly TRBD2 on 7 matching bases. This CDR3 has 17 residues. V was cut by 4 bases and J by 0 bases, with 19 bases left in between. Per germline, CDR1 MDHEN and CDR2 SYDVKM. CDR3 sequence reads: CASSSSGDYRASYEQYF. The CDR3 bases are TGTGCCAGCAGTTCCTCAGGGGACTACAGGGCCTCCTACGAGCAGTACTTC.

As for this clonotype: A much bigger clone sits one base away, suggesting this may be a read error. This rearrangement joins TRBV12-3 or TRBV12-4 to TRBJ2-4, with 10 bases aligning to TRBD2. The CDR3 is made up of 15 amino acids. The V and J ends lost 6 bases and 1 base, in that order; junction bases with no gene match: 3. The DNA of the CDR3 is TGTGCCAGCAGGGAGACTAGCGGGGCCAAAAACATTCAGTACTTC. This encodes CASRETSGAKNIQYF.

In this sample, this clonotype turned up many times. The J gene is TRBJ2-5, the V gene TRBV6-6; TRBD1 might be the D (5 bases). V lost 2 bases and J 5 bases, leaving 18 bases between the germline ends. The CDR3 spans 16 residues. Germline CDR1 is MNHNY and CDR2 is SVGAGI (reference sequence). CDR3 loop: CASSYLDGRVSETQYF. DNA for the CDR3: TGTGCCAGCAGTTACCTCGATGGCAGGGTATCGGAGACCCAGTACTTC.

By share, this clonotype counts as large. The chain carries TRBV6-1 and TRBJ2-7; no firm D call. Trimming shortened V by 2 bases and J by 3 bases, and 8 bases separated the two germline ends. CDR1 is MNHNS, CDR2 SASEGT, per germline. This CDR3 spans 13 amino acids. The CDR3 here is CASSEWVFYEQYF. In DNA, the CDR3 is TGTGCCAGCAGTGAATGGGTTTTCTACGAGCAGTACTTC.

This clonotype has only one observation. The conserved phenylalanine or tryptophan is not found at the CDR3 terminus, so this likely reflects a read error. The chain couples TRBV10-2 to TRBJ2-5; a weak D match, TRBD1 (5 bases). The germline gives CDR1 WSHSY, CDR2 SAAADI. This CDR3 has 14 residues. Here the CDR3 reads CAGSEAGNQETQYL. CDR3 DNA: TGCGCCGGCAGTGAGGCAGGGAACCAAGAGACCCAGTACTTA.